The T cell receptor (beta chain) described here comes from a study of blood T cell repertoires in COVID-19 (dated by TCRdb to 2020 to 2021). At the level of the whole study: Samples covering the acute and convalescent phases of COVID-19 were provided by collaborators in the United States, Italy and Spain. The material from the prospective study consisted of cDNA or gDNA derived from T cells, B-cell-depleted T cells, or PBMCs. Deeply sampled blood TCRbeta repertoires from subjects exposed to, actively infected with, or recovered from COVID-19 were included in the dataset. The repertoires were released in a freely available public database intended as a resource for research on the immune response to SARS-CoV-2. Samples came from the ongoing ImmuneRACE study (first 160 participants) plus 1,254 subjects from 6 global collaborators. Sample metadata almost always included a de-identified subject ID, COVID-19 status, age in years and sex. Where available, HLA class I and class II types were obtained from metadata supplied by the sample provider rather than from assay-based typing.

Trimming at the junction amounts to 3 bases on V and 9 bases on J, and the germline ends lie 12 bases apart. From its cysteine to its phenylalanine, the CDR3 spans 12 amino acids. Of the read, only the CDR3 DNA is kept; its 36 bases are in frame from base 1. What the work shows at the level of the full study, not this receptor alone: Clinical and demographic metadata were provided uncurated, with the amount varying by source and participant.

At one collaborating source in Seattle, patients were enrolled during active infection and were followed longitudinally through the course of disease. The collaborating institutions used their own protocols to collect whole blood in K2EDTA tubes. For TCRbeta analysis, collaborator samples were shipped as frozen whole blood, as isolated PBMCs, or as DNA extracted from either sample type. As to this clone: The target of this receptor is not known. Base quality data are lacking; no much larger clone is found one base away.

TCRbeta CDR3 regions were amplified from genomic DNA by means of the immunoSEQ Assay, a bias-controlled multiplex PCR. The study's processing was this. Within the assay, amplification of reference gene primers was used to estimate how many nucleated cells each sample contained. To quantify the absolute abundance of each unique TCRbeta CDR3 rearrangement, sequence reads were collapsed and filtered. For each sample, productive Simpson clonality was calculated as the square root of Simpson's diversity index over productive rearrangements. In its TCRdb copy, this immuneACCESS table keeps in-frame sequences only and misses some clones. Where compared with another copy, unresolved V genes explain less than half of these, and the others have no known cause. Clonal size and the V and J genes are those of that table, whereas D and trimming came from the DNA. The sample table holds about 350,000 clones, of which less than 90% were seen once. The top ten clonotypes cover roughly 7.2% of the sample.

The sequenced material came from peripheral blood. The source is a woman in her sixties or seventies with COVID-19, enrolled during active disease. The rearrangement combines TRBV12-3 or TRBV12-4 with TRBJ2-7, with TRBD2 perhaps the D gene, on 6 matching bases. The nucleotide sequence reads TGTGCCAGCAGTTTTGTCGGGGGTGGGCAGTACTTC. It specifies CASSFVGGGQYF.